A selection of T cell receptor beta chains follows, all from one sample in a study of early T cells in non-severe SARS-CoV-2 infection. Using its own MiXCR run on the 5' RACE reads, TCRdb lists one record per CDR3 protein. This sample yields about 76,000 distinct CDR3 sequences, of which roughly a sixth are seen a single time; roughly an eighth belongs to the top ten. Specimen: whole blood. These receptors all come from an adult who was a healthcare worker with PCR-confirmed SARS-CoV-2 infection or an uninfected control (not recorded which). Both conserved end residues are part of each CDR3. The D gene is left open where the match is weak. Rows give clone size only sometimes, using once, few, many, or a class for an expanded clone.

clone size,V gene,J gene,D gene,CDR3 DNA,CDR3 protein
many,TRBV20-1,TRBJ1-5,.,TGCAGTGCTAGGACGGGTACGAATCAGCCCCAGCATTTT,CSARTGTNQPQHF
many,TRBV29-1,TRBJ1-2,.,TGCAGCGTGGGAACAGGGTTAGCAGCAGGTGGCTACACCTTC,CSVGTGLAAGGYTF
many,TRBV2,TRBJ1-6,.,TGTGCCAGCAGAGGTAGGGTGGTCGGTTCACCCCTCCACTTT,CASRGRVVGSPLHF
.,TRBV6-6,TRBJ2-3,TRBD2,TGTGCCAGCAACTACCCCACTCGACTAGCGGTTACAGATACGCAGTATTTT,CASNYPTRLAVTDTQYF
few,TRBV29-1,TRBJ2-3,.,TGCAGCGTTGAAGATGAAGATAATACGCAGTATTTT,CSVEDEDNTQYF
.,TRBV29-1,TRBJ1-2,TRBD1,TGCAGCGTAGGACAGGGCTATGGCTACACCTTC,CSVGQGYGYTF
many,TRBV29-1,TRBJ2-5,.,TGCAGCGTTGAAGGCAAGGGGATGGAGACCCAGTACTTC,CSVEGKGMETQYF
many,TRBV29-1,TRBJ2-1,.,TGCAGCGTTGACGGGGACATTCACAATGAGCAGTTCTTC,CSVDGDIHNEQFF
few,TRBV5-6,TRBJ2-1,.,TGTGCCAGCAGCTCGGGGGCCTACAATGAGCAGTTCTTC,CASSSGAYNEQFF
few,TRBV6-6,TRBJ1-1,.,TGTGCCAGCACCCCAGGGTCCACTGAAGCTTTCTTT,CASTPGSTEAFF
.,TRBV4-3,TRBJ2-1,TRBD2,TGCGCCAGCAGACCTAAACTAGCGGGCCAAATAAGCTCCTACAATGAGCAGTTCTTC,CASRPKLAGQISSYNEQFF
few,TRBV7-6,TRBJ2-1,.,TGTGCCAGCAGCTTAGCCGACACCGTAGGCCCCTACAATGAGCAGTTCTTC,CASSLADTVGPYNEQFF
few,TRBV14,TRBJ2-1,TRBD2,TGTGCCAGCAGCCAAGAGATGGGGCTAGCGGTTGGGGCTAAGCAGTTCTTC,CASSQEMGLAVGAKQFF
once,TRBV3-1,TRBJ1-4,.,TGTGCCAGCAGCCAAGTACGGGGAACTAATGAAAAACTGTTTTTT,CASSQVRGTNEKLFF
.,TRBV20-1,TRBJ2-1,TRBD2,TGCAGTGCAGCTAGCGGGGACCCCAATGAGCAGTTCTTC,CSAASGDPNEQFF
many,TRBV6-2/TRBV6-3,TRBJ1-5,.,TGTGCCAGCAGTTCAGGGCTGGGCAATCAGCCCCAGCATTTT,CASSSGLGNQPQHF
.,TRBV20-1,TRBJ2-3,TRBD2,TGCAGTGCTAGGGGGGAGTCCCTAGCGGACCGCGCAGATACGCAGTATTTT,CSARGESLADRADTQYF
.,TRBV12-3/TRBV12-4,TRBJ1-1,.,TGTGCCAGCAGTTTAACCCAGGTGGCTCGGACTGAAGCTTTCTTT,CASSLTQVARTEAFF
few,TRBV12-3/TRBV12-4,TRBJ2-5,TRBD1,TGTGCCAGCAAGGGGGACAGGGCCCCTCAAGAGACCCAGTACTTC,CASKGDRAPQETQYF
.,TRBV28,TRBJ2-7,TRBD1,TGTGCCAGCAGTTTTGGGACAGGTCCGATGTACTTC,CASSFGTGPMYF
few,TRBV11-3,TRBJ2-7,.,TGTGCCAGCAGTCCAACAGGGCCCGCCTACGAGCAGTACTTC,CASSPTGPAYEQYF
few,TRBV14,TRBJ2-1,.,TGTGCCAGCAGCCTACACAGGGAGCAGTTCTTC,CASSLHREQFF
.,TRBV4-2,TRBJ1-5,.,TGTGCCAGCAGCCAAGGTGGCGGGGGTCAGCCCCAGCATTTT,CASSQGGGGQPQHF
.,TRBV6-6,TRBJ2-7,TRBD1,TGTGCCAGCAGCCCCGGGACAGGCAGCTCCTACGAGCAGTACTTC,CASSPGTGSSYEQYF
few,TRBV7-3,TRBJ2-3,.,TGTGCCAGCAGCCCCACTAGGGGCACAGATACGCAGTATTTT,CASSPTRGTDTQYF
.,TRBV29-1,TRBJ2-7,.,TGCAGCGTTGCTTTCGGAGGCGTTCTTGGGCAGTACTTC,CSVAFGGVLGQYF
many,TRBV5-8,TRBJ2-2,TRBD1,TGTGCCAGCAACTCAGTCCAGGGGGCCGGGGAGCTGTTTTTT,CASNSVQGAGELFF
few,TRBV7-7,TRBJ2-2,.,TGTGCTAGCAGCTTAGATCGGGGAATCGGGGAGCTGTTTTTT,CASSLDRGIGELFF
.,TRBV5-1,TRBJ2-7,.,TGCGCCAGCAGCTTGGCCTACCGTTCCTACGAGCAGTACTTC,CASSLAYRSYEQYF